Listed here are 10 T cell receptor beta chains from one sample, sequenced in a study of response to subunit inactivated influenza vaccine. TCRdb recomputed calls from the RT-PCR reads with MiXCR, one row per CDR3 protein. The table shows 500,000 or so distinct CDR3 sequences, with approximately 15% occurring only once. Sequenced here: CD4+ T cells sorted from PBMCs, sampled around 25 months after vaccination. Source of these receptors: a man in his fifties or sixties who received an inactivated influenza vaccine.

V gene TRBV6-2 or TRBV6-3 combines with J gene TRBJ2-7; TRBD2 aligns across 10 bases. Germline lookup yields CDR1 MNHEY and CDR2 SVGEGT. The CDR3 spans 14 residues. V was pared by 7 bases and J by 5 bases, with 8 bases of the junction left unmatched. DNA of the CDR3: TGTGCCAGCATTCCTTCTAGCGGGAGCCACGAGCAGTACTTC. Amino acid sequence: CASIPSSGSHEQYF.

The chain couples TRBV29-1 to TRBJ1-1; D is perhaps TRBD1 (6 bases). There are 13 residues in the CDR3. The germline V gene encodes CDR1 SQVTM and CDR2 ANQGSEA. V was cut by 7 bases and J by 0 bases, with 12 bases left in between. CDR3 residues: CSAQGRMNTEAFF. CDR3 DNA sequence: TGCAGCGCACAGGGAAGAATGAACACTGAAGCTTTCTTT. Full variable domain (outside the CDR3, taken from reference TRBV29-1 and TRBJ1-1): SAVISQKPSRDICQRGTSLTIQCQVDSQVTMMFWYRQQPGQSLTLIATANQGSEATYESGFVIDKFPISRPNLTFSTLTVSNMSPEDSSIYLCSAQGRMNTEAFFGQGTRLTVV.

The V call is TRBV27, the J call TRBJ2-2, with 8 bases aligning to TRBD2. The CDR3 totals 14 residues. J was trimmed by 5 bases and V by 8 bases; bases with no gene match: 7. In germline, CDR1 is MNHEY, CDR2 SMNVEV (reference sequence). The CDR3 DNA follows: TGTGCCAGCCGGCGGGGGGTAAATACCGGGGAGCTGTTTTTT. Its translation: CASRRGVNTGELFF.

This clonotype turned up a few times. This rearrangement joins TRBV7-2 to TRBJ2-5; D gene ambiguous. The CDR3 length is 13 residues. Trimming pared 5 bases from V and 1 base from J, leaving 8 bases between. Germline V gives CDR1 SGHTA, CDR2 FQGNSA. The CDR3 DNA sequence: TGTGCCAGCAGCCAACTAATCCAAGAGACCCAGTACTTC. It codes for CASSQLIQETQYF.

The V gene is TRBV24-1, the J gene TRBJ2-5; 8 bases line up with TRBD1. The CDR3 is 14 residues long. Germline V lookup: CDR1 KGHDR, CDR2 SFDVKD. The trim removed 4 bases at V and 4 bases at J, leaving 4 bases unmatched. CDR3 bases: TGTGCCACCAGTGACAACAGGGGGATAGAGACCCAGTACTTC. It is translated as CATSDNRGIETQYF.

The chain recombines TRBV7-9 with TRBJ1-3; the D gene is possibly TRBD1 (6 bases). The germline V gene has CDR1 SEHNR and CDR2 FQNEAQ (reference sequence). CDR3 length: 15 amino acids. The V and J ends lost 5 bases and 4 bases respectively, with 15 bases between them. This CDR3 is CASSLSGGTGNTIYF. The CDR3, as DNA: TGTGCCAGCAGCCTAAGCGGCGGGACAGGAAACACCATATATTTT.

The gene calls are TRBV15 and TRBJ2-1; 8 nucleotides match TRBD2. Trimming took 1 base from V and 2 from J; bases not matched to a gene: 7. Germline CDR1 reads LNHNV; CDR2 reads YYDKDF (reference sequence). The CDR3 runs to 17 residues. The CDR3 sequence: CATSRVQAGATYNEQFF. Here the CDR3 DNA reads TGTGCCACCAGCAGAGTGCAAGCGGGAGCAACCTACAATGAGCAGTTCTTC.

V is TRBV28 and J is TRBJ1-1; D is undetermined. The V and J ends lost 6 bases and 9 bases respectively, with 20 bases between them. Looked up from germline, CDR1 is MDHEN and CDR2 is SYDVKM. The CDR3 consists of 14 residues. The CDR3 coding sequence is TGTGCCAGCAGACCTACCAACAGCGGTAGGAAAGCTTTCTTT. Translated, it gives CASRPTNSGRKAFF. Based on the CDR3 plus reference TRBV28 and TRBJ1-1, the full variable domain is DVKVTQSSRYLVKRTGEKVFLECVQDMDHENMFWYRQDPGLGLRLIYFSYDVKMKEKGDIPEGYSVSREKKERFSLILESASTNQTSMYLCASRPTNSGRKAFFGQGTRLTVV.

In its sample, this clonotype was seen a few times. The chain carries TRBV15 and TRBJ2-7, with 7 bases aligning to TRBD2. The germline V gene has CDR1 LNHNV and CDR2 YYDKDF (reference sequence). This CDR3 is 17 amino acids long. V was clipped by 0 bases and J by 1 base; unmatched bases: 9. CDR3 sequence: CATSRDIGTTRSYEQYF. The CDR3 nucleotides read TGTGCCACCAGCAGAGATATCGGGACTACCCGTTCCTACGAGCAGTACTTC.

The genes are TRBV20-1 and TRBJ1-5; TRBD1 matches at 7 bases. Germline CDR1 and CDR2: DFQATT and SNEGSKA (reference sequence). Germline trimming cut 4 bases from V and 7 bases from J; bases unmatched to any gene: 4. The CDR3 runs 12 residues. DNA for the CDR3: TGCAGTGCTAAACAGGGGTGGCAGCCCCAGCATTTT. Residues: CSAKQGWQPQHF.